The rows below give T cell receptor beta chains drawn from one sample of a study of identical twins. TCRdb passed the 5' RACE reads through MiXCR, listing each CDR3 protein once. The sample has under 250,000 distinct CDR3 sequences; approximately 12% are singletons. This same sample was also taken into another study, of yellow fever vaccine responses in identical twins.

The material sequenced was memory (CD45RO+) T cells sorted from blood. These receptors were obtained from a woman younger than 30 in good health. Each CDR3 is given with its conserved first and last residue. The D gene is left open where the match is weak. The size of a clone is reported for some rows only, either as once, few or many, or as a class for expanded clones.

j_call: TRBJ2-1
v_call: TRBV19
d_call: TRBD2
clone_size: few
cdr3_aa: CASRTSHEQFF
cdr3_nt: TGTGCCAGTCGGACTAGTCATGAGCAGTTCTTC

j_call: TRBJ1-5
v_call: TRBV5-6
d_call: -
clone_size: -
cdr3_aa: CASSILNQPQHF
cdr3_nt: TGTGCCAGCAGCATCCTTAATCAGCCCCAGCATTTT

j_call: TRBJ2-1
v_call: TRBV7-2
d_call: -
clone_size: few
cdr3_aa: CASSVQGVGQFF
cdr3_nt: TGTGCCAGCAGCGTACAGGGAGTTGGGCAGTTCTTC

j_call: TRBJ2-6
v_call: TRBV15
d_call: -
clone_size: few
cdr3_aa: CATSRDRGSGANVLTF
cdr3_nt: TGTGCCACCAGCAGAGATAGGGGCTCTGGGGCCAACGTCCTGACTTTC

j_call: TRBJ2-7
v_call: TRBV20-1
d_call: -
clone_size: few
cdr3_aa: CSSRTLSYEQYF
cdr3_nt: TGCAGCTCGAGGACGCTCTCCTACGAGCAGTACTTC

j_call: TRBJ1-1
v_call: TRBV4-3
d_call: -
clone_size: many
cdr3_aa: CASSQEVGPGGRGEAFF
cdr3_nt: TGCGCCAGCAGCCAAGAGGTCGGTCCGGGAGGACGGGGTGAAGCTTTCTTT

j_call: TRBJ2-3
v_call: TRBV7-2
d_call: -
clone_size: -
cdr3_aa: CASSLVRHTDTQYF
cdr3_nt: TGTGCCAGCAGCTTAGTGCGCCATACAGATACGCAGTATTTT

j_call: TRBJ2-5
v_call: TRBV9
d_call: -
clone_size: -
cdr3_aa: CASSVVSGVETQYF
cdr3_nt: TGTGCCAGCAGCGTAGTAAGTGGTGTGGAGACCCAGTACTTC

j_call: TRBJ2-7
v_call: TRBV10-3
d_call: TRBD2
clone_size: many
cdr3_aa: CATGGLAGSDEQYF
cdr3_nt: TGTGCCACAGGGGGACTAGCGGGGTCCGACGAGCAGTACTTC

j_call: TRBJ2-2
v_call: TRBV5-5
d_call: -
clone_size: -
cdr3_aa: CASTWGGGATGELFF
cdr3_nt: TGTGCCAGCACCTGGGGTGGTGGGGCGACCGGGGAGCTGTTTTTT

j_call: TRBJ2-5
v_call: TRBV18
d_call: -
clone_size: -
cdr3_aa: CASSPQQGVETQYF
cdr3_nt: TGTGCCAGCTCACCACAGCAGGGTGTAGAGACCCAGTACTTC

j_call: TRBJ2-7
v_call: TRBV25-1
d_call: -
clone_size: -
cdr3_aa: CASTPDDGVNPYEQYF
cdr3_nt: TGTGCCAGCACCCCAGACGACGGGGTTAACCCCTACGAGCAGTACTTC

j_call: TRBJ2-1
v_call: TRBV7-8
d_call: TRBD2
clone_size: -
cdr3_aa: CASSFGTSGRVTYNEQFF
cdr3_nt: TGTGCCAGCAGCTTCGGGACTAGCGGGAGGGTGACCTACAATGAGCAGTTCTTC

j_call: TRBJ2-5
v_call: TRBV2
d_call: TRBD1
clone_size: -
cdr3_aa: CASSRGAGGEETQYF
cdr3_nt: TGTGCCAGCAGTAGGGGGGCAGGGGGCGAGGAGACCCAGTACTTC

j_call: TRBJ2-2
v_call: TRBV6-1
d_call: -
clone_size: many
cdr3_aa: CASSELGEGELFF
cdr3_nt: TGTGCCAGCAGTGAACTCGGGGAGGGGGAGCTGTTTTTT

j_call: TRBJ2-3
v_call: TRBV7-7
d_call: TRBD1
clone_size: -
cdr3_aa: CASSLGQAPGNTQYF
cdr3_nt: TGTGCTAGCAGCTTAGGACAGGCTCCTGGGAATACGCAGTATTTT

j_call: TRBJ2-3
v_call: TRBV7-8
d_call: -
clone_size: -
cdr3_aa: CASSLVRGTRTDTQYF
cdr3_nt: TGTGCCAGCAGCTTAGTACGCGGAACCCGCACAGATACGCAGTATTTT

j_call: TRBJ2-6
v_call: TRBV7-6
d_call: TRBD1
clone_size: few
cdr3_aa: CASSRQGLSSGANVLTF
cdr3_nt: TGTGCCAGCAGCCGACAGGGCCTGAGCTCTGGGGCCAACGTCCTGACTTTC

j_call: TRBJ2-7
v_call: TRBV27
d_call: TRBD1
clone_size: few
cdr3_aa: CASSLQGANEQYF
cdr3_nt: TGTGCCAGCAGTTTACAGGGGGCCAACGAGCAGTACTTC

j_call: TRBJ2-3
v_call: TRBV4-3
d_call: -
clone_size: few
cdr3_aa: CASSQDAAPATQYF
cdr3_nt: TGCGCCAGCAGCCAAGATGCGGCGCCGGCAACGCAGTATTTT

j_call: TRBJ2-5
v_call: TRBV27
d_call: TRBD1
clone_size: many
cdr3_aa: CASSGAKDRVRETQYF
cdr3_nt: TGTGCCAGCAGTGGGGCCAAGGACAGGGTGAGGGAGACCCAGTACTTC

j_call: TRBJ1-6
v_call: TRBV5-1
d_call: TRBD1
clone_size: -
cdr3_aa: CASSLDPGQGVSLHF
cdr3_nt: TGCGCCAGCAGCTTGGATCCTGGACAGGGGGTTTCCCTCCACTTT

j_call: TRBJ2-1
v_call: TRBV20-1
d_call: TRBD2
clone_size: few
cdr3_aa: CSATRRGGHEQFF
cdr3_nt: TGCAGTGCTACTAGGAGGGGAGGGCATGAGCAGTTCTTC

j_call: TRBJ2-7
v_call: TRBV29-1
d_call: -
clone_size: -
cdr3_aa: CSVRAGPPSYEQYF
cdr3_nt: TGCAGCGTCCGGGCGGGCCCACCATCCTACGAGCAGTACTTC

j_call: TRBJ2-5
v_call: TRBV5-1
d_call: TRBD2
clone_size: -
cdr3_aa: CASSLGASGGKETQYF
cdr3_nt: TGCGCCAGCAGCTTGGGGGCTAGCGGGGGGAAAGAGACCCAGTACTTC

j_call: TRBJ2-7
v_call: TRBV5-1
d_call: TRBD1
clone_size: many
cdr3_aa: CASSLPRDSSYEQYF
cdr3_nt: TGCGCCAGCAGCCTACCCCGGGACAGCTCCTACGAGCAGTACTTC

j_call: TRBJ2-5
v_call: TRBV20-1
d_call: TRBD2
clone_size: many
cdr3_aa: CSAERAGESETQYF
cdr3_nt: TGCAGTGCAGAGAGAGCGGGAGAGAGCGAGACCCAGTACTTC

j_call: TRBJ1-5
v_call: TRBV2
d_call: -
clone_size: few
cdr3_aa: CASSEGHTGGLAQHF
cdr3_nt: TGTGCCAGCAGTGAAGGTCACACGGGGGGATTGGCCCAGCATTTT

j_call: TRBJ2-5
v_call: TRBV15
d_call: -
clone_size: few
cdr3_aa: CATSRDGVGYQETQYF
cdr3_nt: TGTGCCACCAGCAGAGATGGCGTGGGGTACCAAGAGACCCAGTACTTC

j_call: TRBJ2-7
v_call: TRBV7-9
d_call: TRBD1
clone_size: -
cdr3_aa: CASSQSRTGAYEQYF
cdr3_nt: TGTGCCAGCAGCCAGAGCCGGACAGGGGCCTACGAGCAGTACTTC

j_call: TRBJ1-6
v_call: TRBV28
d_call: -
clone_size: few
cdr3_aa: CASSSYQGWNSPLHF
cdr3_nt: TGTGCCAGCAGTTCATATCAGGGTTGGAATTCACCCCTCCACTTT

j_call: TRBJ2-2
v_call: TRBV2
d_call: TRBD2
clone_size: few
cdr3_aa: CASWFSREGSTGELFF
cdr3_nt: TGTGCCAGTTGGTTTTCCCGGGAGGGGTCCACCGGGGAGCTGTTTTTT

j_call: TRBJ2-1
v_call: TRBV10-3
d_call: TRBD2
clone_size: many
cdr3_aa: CAISLGQGLAGNEQFF
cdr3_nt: TGTGCCATCAGTCTCGGACAGGGACTAGCGGGGAATGAGCAGTTCTTC

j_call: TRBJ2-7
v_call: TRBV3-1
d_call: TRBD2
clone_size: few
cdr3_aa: CASSRAGTSGVYEQYF
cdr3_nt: TGTGCCAGCAGCCGCGCCGGGACTAGCGGGGTATACGAGCAGTACTTC

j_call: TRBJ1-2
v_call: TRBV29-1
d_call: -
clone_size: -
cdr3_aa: CSAADEGYTF
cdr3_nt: TGCAGCGCGGCGGACGAGGGCTACACCTTC

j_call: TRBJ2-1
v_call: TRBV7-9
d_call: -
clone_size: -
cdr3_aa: CASSSVDRSYNEQFF
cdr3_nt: TGTGCCAGCAGCTCCGTAGACCGCTCCTACAATGAGCAGTTCTTC

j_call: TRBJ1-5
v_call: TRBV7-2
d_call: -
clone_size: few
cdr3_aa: CASSLVVGSNQPQHF
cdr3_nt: TGTGCCAGCAGCTTAGTCGTCGGGAGCAATCAGCCCCAGCATTTT

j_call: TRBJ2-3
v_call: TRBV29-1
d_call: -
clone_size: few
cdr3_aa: CSVVTDTDTQYF
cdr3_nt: TGCAGCGTTGTAACAGACACAGATACGCAGTATTTT

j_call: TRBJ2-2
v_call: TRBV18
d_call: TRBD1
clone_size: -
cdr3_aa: CASSPRQGADTGELFF
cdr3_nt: TGTGCCAGCTCACCAAGACAGGGGGCGGACACCGGGGAGCTGTTTTTT

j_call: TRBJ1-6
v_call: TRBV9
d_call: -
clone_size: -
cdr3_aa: CASSVAAGTKNSPLHF
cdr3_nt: TGTGCCAGCAGCGTAGCTGCAGGGACAAAGAATTCACCCCTCCACTTT

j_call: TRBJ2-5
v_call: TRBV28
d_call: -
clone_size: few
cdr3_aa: CASSPPRRETQYF
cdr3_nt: TGTGCCAGCAGTCCCCCGCGGAGAGAGACCCAGTACTTC

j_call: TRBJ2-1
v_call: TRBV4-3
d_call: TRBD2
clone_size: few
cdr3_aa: CASSQDPGLAINEQFF
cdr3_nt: TGCGCCAGCAGCCAAGATCCGGGACTAGCGATCAATGAGCAGTTCTTC

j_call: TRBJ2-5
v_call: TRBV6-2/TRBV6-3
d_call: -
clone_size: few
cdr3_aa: CASSRGNAGTSRYF
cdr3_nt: TGTGCCAGCAGTCGGGGGAATGCGGGGACCTCTCGGTACTTC

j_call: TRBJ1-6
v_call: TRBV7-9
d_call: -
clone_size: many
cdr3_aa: CASSLAPGHSPLHF
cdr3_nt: TGTGCCAGCAGCTTAGCCCCGGGGCATTCACCCCTCCACTTT

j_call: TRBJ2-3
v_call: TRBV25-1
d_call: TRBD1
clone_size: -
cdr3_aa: CASSGVGQGFEDTQYF
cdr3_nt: TGTGCCAGCAGTGGGGTGGGACAGGGTTTCGAAGATACGCAGTATTTT

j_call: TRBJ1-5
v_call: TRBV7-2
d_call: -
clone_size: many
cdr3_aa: CASSWAGGRGNQPQHF
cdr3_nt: TGTGCCAGCAGCTGGGCGGGCGGCCGGGGCAATCAGCCCCAGCATTTT

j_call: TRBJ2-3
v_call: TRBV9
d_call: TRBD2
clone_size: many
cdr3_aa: CASSLRLAAGTDTQYF
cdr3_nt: TGTGCCAGCAGCTTGAGACTAGCGGCGGGCACAGATACGCAGTATTTT

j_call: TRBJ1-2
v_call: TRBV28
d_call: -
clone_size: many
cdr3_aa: CASSLSGYGYTF
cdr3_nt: TGTGCCAGCAGTTTATCCGGCTATGGCTACACCTTC

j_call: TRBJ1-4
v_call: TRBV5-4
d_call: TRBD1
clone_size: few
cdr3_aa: CASSSDQGTGFEKLFF
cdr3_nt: TGTGCCAGCAGCTCTGATCAAGGGACAGGATTTGAAAAACTGTTTTTT